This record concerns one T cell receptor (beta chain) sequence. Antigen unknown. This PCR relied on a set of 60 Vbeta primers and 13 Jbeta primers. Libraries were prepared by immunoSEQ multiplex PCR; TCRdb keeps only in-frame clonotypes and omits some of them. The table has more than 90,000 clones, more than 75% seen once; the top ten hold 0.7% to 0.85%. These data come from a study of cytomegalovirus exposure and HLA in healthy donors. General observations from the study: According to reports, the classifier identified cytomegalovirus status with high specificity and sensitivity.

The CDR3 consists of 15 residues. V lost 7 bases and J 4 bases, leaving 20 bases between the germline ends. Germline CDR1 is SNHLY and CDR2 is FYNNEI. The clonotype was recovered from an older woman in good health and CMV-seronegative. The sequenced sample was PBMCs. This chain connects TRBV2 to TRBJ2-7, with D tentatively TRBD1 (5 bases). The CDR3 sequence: CASTPRAAGSYEQYF. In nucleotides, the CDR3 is TGTGCCAGCACCCCGAGAGCAGCAGGGTCGTACGAGCAGTACTTC.